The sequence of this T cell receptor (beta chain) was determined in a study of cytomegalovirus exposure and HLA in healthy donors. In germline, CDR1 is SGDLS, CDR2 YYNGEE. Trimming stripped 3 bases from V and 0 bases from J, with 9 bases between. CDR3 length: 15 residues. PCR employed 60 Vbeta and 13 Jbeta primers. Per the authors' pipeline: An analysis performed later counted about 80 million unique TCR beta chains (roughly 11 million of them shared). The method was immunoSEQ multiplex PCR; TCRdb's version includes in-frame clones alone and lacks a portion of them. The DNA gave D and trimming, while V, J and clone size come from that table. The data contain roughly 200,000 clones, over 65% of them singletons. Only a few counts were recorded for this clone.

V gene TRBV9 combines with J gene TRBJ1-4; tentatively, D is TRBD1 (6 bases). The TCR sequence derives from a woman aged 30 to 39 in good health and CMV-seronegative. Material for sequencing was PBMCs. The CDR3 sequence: CASSGGQPTNEKLFF. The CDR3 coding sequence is TGTGCCAGCAGCGGAGGACAGCCAACTAATGAAAAACTGTTTTTT.